The TCR beta chain described here comes from a study of post-analysis software for immune sequencing data. Looking at the study overall: There were relapsing-remitting, secondary progressive and progressive-relapsing multiple sclerosis among the disease courses included.

The junction had 16 bases not matched to a gene; V was cut back by 0 bases and J by 3 bases. This CDR3 contains 19 residues. The germline V gene has CDR1 MGHRA and CDR2 YSYEKL. Study conclusions and caveats: By F measure, strong co-clustering occurred among samples prepared in the same batch. TRBV5-6, TRBV5-1 and TRBV20-1 belonged to a set of roughly 5 TRBV segments that were more frequent in patients than controls. When compared against controls, multiple sclerosis patients showed significantly lower normalized Chao1 diversity.

Presence of unique molecular identifiers characterized the TCR beta cDNA libraries. TCRdb re-called the PCR reads with MiXCR, one entry per CDR3 protein. The table includes about 540,000 distinct CDR3 sequences, approximately 31% detected once. On this clonotype: Antigen: not known.

This receptor was identified in a girl aged 2-17 years with multiple sclerosis. The specimen was blood. This chain joins TRBV4-1 and TRBJ2-7; 8 bases fit TRBD2. In nucleotides, the CDR3 is TGCGCCAGCAGCCAAGATAGTTCCCGTGATAGCGGGGTAATCTACGAGCAGTACTTC. Its protein is CASSQDSSRDSGVIYEQYF.